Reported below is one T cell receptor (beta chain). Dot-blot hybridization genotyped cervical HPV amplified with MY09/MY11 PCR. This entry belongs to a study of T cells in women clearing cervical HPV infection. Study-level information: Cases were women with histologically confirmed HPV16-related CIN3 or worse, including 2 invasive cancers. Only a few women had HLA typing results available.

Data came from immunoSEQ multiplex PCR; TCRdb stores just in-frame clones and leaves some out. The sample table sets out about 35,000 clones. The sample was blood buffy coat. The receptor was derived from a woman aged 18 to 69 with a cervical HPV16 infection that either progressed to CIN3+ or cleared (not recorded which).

Partial CDR3 DNA: TGCAGCGTCGGACAGGGGGCGGACTATGGC. It is translated as CSVGQGADYG. The CDR3 in full is CSVGQGADYGYTF. The genes are TRBV29-1 and TRBJ1-2, with 11 bases that match TRBD1. The CDR3 goes on 3 residues after the read ends, and that part is filled in from the germline J gene. Germline V lookup: CDR1 SQVTM, CDR2 ANQGSEA. The trim removed 6 bases at V and 3 bases at J, leaving 3 bases unmatched. The CDR3 is 13 residues long.